Reported below is one TCR beta chain. Its antigen is currently unknown. The primer mix had 60 Vbeta and 13 Jbeta primers. Profiling relied on immunoSEQ multiplex PCR, and the TCRdb table lists in-frame clones only, not all of them. The sample records under 200,000 clones, roughly 80% being singletons. The germline V gene has CDR1 KGHSH and CDR2 LQKENI. This CDR3 spans 15 amino acids. Trimming took 4 bases from V and 13 from J, leaving 20 bases between them. This record belongs to a study of cytomegalovirus exposure and HLA in healthy donors. Findings and caveats of the study: Highly shared variants forming one cluster were likely a sequencing artifact.

The specimen was PBMCs. The receptor's source is a woman aged 18-35 years in good health and CMV-seronegative. The rearrangement uses TRBV18 and TRBJ1-6; D is possibly TRBD1 (5 bases). The CDR3 nucleotides are TGTGCCAGCTCACAAAAGACATCAGGGTTTCCCCCCCTCCACTTT. This codes for CASSQKTSGFPPLHF.